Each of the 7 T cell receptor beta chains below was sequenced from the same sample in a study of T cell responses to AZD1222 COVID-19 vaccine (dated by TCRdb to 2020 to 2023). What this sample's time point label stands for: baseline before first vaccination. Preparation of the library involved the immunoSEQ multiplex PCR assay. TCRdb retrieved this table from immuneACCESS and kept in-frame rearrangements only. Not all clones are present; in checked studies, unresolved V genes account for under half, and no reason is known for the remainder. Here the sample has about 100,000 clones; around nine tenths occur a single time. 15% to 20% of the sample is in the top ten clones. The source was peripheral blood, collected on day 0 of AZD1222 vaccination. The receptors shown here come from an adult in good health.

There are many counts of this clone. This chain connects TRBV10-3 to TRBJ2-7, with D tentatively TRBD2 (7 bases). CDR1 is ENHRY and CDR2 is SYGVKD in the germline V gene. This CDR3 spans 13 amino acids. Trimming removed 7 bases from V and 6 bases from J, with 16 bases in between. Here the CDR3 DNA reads TGTGCCATCAAGAAGTCAGGGGAGGGCGAGCAGTACTTC. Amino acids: CAIKKSGEGEQYF.

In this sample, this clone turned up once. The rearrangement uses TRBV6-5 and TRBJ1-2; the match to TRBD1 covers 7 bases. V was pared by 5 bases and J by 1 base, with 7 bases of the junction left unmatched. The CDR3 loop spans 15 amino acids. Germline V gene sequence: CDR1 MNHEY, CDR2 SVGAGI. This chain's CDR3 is CASSRTGRINYGYTF. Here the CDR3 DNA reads TGTGCCAGCAGTCGGACAGGAAGAATTAACTATGGCTACACCTTC.

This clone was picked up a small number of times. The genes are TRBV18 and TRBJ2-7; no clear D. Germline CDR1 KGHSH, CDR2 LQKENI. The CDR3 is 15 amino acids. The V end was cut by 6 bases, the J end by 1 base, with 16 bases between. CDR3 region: CASSRGETPSYEQYF. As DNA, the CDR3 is TGTGCCAGCTCGCGAGGTGAGACTCCGTCCTACGAGCAGTACTTC.

DNA for the CDR3: TGTGCCAGCAGCGCCCTAGCGGGGGCCCTTGAAGATACGCAGTATTTT. This sequence encodes CASSALAGALEDTQYF. V is TRBV9 and J is TRBJ2-3; 10 nucleotides agree with TRBD2. CDR1 and CDR2 from the germline V gene are SGDLS and YYNGEE. After removal of 3 bases from V and 5 bases from J, the junction contained 9 bases not matched to a gene. CDR3 length equals 16 residues.

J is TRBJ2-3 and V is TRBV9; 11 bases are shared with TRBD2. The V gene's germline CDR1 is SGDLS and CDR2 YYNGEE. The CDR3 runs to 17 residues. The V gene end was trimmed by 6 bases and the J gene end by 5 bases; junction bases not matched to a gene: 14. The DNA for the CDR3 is TGTGCCAGCACCAGAGTAGCGGGGGGGCCAGGGGTAGATACGCAGTATTTT. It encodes CASTRVAGGPGVDTQYF.

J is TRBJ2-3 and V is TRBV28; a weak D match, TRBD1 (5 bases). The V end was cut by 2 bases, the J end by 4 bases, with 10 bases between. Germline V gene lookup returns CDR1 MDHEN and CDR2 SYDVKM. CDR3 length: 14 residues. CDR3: CASSLTQGADTQYF. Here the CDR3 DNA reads TGTGCCAGCAGTTTAACTCAAGGGGCAGATACGCAGTATTTT. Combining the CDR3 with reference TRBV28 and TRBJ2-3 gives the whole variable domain DVKVTQSSRYLVKRTGEKVFLECVQDMDHENMFWYRQDPGLGLRLIYFSYDVKMKEKGDIPEGYSVSREKKERFSLILESASTNQTSMYLCASSLTQGADTQYFGPGTRLTVL.

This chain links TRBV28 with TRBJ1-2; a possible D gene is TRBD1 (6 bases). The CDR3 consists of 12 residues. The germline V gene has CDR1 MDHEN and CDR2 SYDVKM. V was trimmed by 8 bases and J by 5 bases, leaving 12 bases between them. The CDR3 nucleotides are TGTGCCAGCTCCACCAGGGGTTATGGCTACACCTTC. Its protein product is CASSTRGYGYTF.